The rows below give T cell receptor beta chains drawn from one sample of a study of Graves' ophthalmopathy and Graves' hyperthyroidism. Each CDR3 protein gets one entry after TCRdb re-called the multiplex PCR reads with MiXCR. The table records 200,000 to 300,000 distinct CDR3 sequences, around 45% of them present only once. The specimen sequenced was peripheral blood. The receptors here all came from an adult man with Graves' ophthalmopathy. Each CDR3 is given with its conserved first and last residue. A D gene is named only where the DNA matches it firmly. Expanded clones are given a class, and other clones once, few, many or no size at all.

size	V	D	J	CDR3	DNA
few	TRBV29-1	TRBD2	TRBJ2-5	CSLAGDLPETQYF	TGCAGCCTAGCGGGAGATCTTCCAGAGACCCAGTACTTC
NA	TRBV9	NA	TRBJ2-7	CASSNRQFSYEQYF	TGTGCCAGCAGCAATCGACAGTTTTCCTACGAGCAGTACTTC
NA	TRBV11-2	NA	TRBJ2-5	CASSLNGATKTQYF	TGTGCCAGCAGCTTAAATGGGGCAACCAAGACCCAGTACTTC
NA	TRBV6-5	TRBD1	TRBJ2-7	CASSYEGTGGYEQYF	TGTGCCAGCAGTTACGAAGGGACAGGGGGCTACGAGCAGTACTTC
few	TRBV12-3/TRBV12-4	NA	TRBJ1-2	CASSRGGRLEAHGYTF	TGTGCCAGCAGCCGTGGTGGGCGGCTAGAAGCTCATGGCTACACCTTC
NA	TRBV15	TRBD1	TRBJ1-5	CATSRAGTGFDQPQHF	TGTGCCACCAGCAGAGCCGGGACAGGGTTCGACCAGCCCCAGCATTTT
NA	TRBV24-1	TRBD1	TRBJ1-4	CATSDSGGIEKLFF	TGTGCCACCAGTGATTCAGGGGGAATTGAAAAACTGTTTTTT
many	TRBV15	NA	TRBJ2-5	CATSRDRAMIETQYF	TGTGCCACCAGCAGAGACCGGGCGATGATAGAGACCCAGTACTTC
few	TRBV9	NA	TRBJ2-7	CASSVGSGSYYEQYF	TGTGCCAGCAGCGTAGGAAGCGGAAGTTACTACGAGCAGTACTTC
NA	TRBV29-1	TRBD1	TRBJ2-7	CAGRQGRIYEQYF	TGTGCCGGAAGACAGGGGAGAATCTACGAGCAGTACTTC
NA	TRBV6-2/TRBV6-3	NA	TRBJ1-5	CASSRGGENQPQHF	TGTGCCAGCAGTAGAGGGGGAGAGAATCAGCCCCAGCATTTT
NA	TRBV2	TRBD1	TRBJ2-6	CASSDRGSTGANVLTF	TGTGCCAGCAGCGACAGGGGGTCTACCGGGGCCAACGTCCTGACTTTC
many	TRBV7-2	NA	TRBJ2-5	CASSGSYYEETQYF	TGTGCCAGCAGCGGAAGCTACTATGAAGAGACCCAGTACTTC
NA	TRBV5-8	NA	TRBJ1-2	CASSLGLFNYGYTF	TGTGCCAGCAGCTTGGGACTCTTCAACTATGGCTACACCTTC
NA	TRBV7-7	NA	TRBJ2-3	CASSLAGQSDTQYF	TGTGCTAGCAGCTTAGCTGGGCAGTCAGATACGCAGTATTTT
many	TRBV14	NA	TRBJ1-5	CASSQGWRQPQHF	TGTGCCAGCAGCCAAGGCTGGCGCCAGCCCCAGCATTTT
NA	TRBV25-1	TRBD1	TRBJ1-2	CASSGQGNDYGYTF	TGTGCCAGCAGTGGACAGGGAAACGACTATGGCTACACCTTC
NA	TRBV7-3	NA	TRBJ1-1	CASSLQGIDTEAFF	TGTGCCAGCAGCTTACAGGGAATCGACACTGAAGCTTTCTTT